These 21 T cell receptor beta chains were sequenced from one sample in a study of shared clonotypes between healthy human individuals. TCRdb's table, derived via immunoSEQ multiplex PCR, lists solely in-frame clones and lacks some. The sample holds some 2.1 million clones; about 95% are singletons and the top ten take 0.9% to 1.3%. Naive CD8 cells were CD45RO-negative, positively selected for CCR7, excluding terminally differentiated effector memory CD45RA+ cells. Sample: naive CD8+ T cells sorted from blood. These receptors were collected from a man aged 18-30 years in good health.

The rearrangement joins TRBV7-9 to TRBJ1-1, with D hard to call. V gave up 5 bases and J gave up 1 base, with 20 bases separating them. This CDR3 has 17 amino acids. CDR1 SEHNR and CDR2 FQNEAQ come from the germline V gene (reference sequence). The CDR3 here is CASSPSAAGPQNTEAFF. CDR3 sequence (DNA): TGTGCCAGCAGCCCATCCGCAGCCGGGCCCCAGAACACTGAAGCTTTCTTT.

CDR3 residues: CASFQDRNTDTQYF. DNA of the CDR3: TGTGCCAGTTTTCAGGACAGAAACACAGATACGCAGTATTTT. The chain recombines TRBV5-5 with TRBJ2-3, with D perhaps matching TRBD1 (6 bases). The V gene's germline CDR1 is SGHKS and CDR2 YYEKEE (reference sequence). CDR3 length equals 14 residues. Trimming removed 8 bases at V and 2 bases at J, with 15 bases between.

The chain recombines TRBV10-1 with TRBJ2-1; 7 bases align to TRBD2. V shed 0 bases, J shed 6 bases, and the junction held 5 bases outside the gene matches. This CDR3 contains 15 residues. Per germline, CDR1 WNHNN and CDR2 SYGVQD (reference sequence). CDR3 nucleotide sequence: TGCGCCAGCAGTGAGTCTCGGGGGGTCTTCAATGAGCAGTTCTTC. It translates to CASSESRGVFNEQFF.

The J gene is TRBJ2-3, the V gene TRBV5-5; D gene uncertain. The CDR3 length is 14 residues. Trimming took off 2 bases at V and 3 bases at J, with 10 bases between the two ends. Germline V CDR1 and CDR2: SGHKS, YYEKEE (reference sequence). The CDR3 DNA reads as TGTGCCAGCAGCTTTGGCGCAGGTACAGATACGCAGTATTTT. It translates to CASSFGAGTDTQYF.

CDR3 region: CATERGDGPDYEQYF. In DNA, the CDR3 is TGTGCCACTGAAAGAGGGGACGGCCCCGACTACGAGCAGTACTTC. The J gene is TRBJ2-7, the V gene TRBV12-1. TRBV12-1 is recorded as a pseudogene. The length of the CDR3 is 15 residues.

The CDR3 reads CSALQNYEQYF. The CDR3 DNA follows: TGCAGCGCCCTACAGAACTACGAGCAGTACTTC. The J gene is TRBJ2-7, the V gene TRBV29-1; D not certain. The V gene's germline CDR1 is SQVTM and CDR2 ANQGSEA. V lost 7 bases and J 3 bases, leaving 10 bases between the germline ends. The CDR3 loop spans 11 amino acids.

Points on this clone: Other DNA sequences in this specimen translate into the identical CDR3. The rearrangement links TRBV5-4 to TRBJ2-7; 10 bases are shared with TRBD2. The CDR3 sequence is 15 residues long. With V trimmed by 5 bases and J by 0 bases, 5 bases remained unmatched. From germline, CDR1 is SGHNT and CDR2 YYREEE (reference sequence). The CDR3 nucleotides are TGTGCCAGCAGTTTTGGACTAGCGGACTCCTACGAGCAGTACTTC. This translates into CASSFGLADSYEQYF. The variable domain in full, completed from reference TRBV5-4 and TRBJ2-7, reads ETGVTQSPTHLIKTRGQQVTLRCSSQSGHNTVSWYQQALGQGPQFIFQYYREEENGRGNFPPRFSGLQFPNYSSELNVNALELDDSALYLCASSFGLADSYEQYFGPGTRLTVT.

The table lists this clone with a few counts. The sample contains more than one DNA sequence encoding this CDR3. J is TRBJ1-6 and V is TRBV28; no clear D gene. Per germline, CDR1 MDHEN and CDR2 SYDVKM. V was shortened by 5 bases and J by 0 bases, with 8 bases between the two germline ends. This CDR3 is 15 amino acids long. CDR3 sequence reads: CASSLESSYNSPLHF. DNA of the CDR3: TGTGCCAGCAGTCTCGAGAGCTCCTATAATTCACCCCTCCACTTT.

In DNA form, the CDR3 reads TGCGCCAGCAGCCCTGGGAATGAGCAGTTCTTC. The encoded protein is CASSPGNEQFF. This chain connects TRBV5-1 to TRBJ2-1; D is unclear. Trimming shortened V by 4 bases and J by 7 bases, and 6 bases separated the two germline ends. Germline CDR1 is SGHRS and CDR2 is YFSETQ. This CDR3 is 11 amino acids long.

The J gene is TRBJ2-2, the V gene TRBV6-1; 10 nucleotides match TRBD2. Germline V gene data show CDR1 as MNHNS and CDR2 as SASEGT. The CDR3 has 13 amino acids. V shed 11 bases and J 6 bases; nucleotides not matched to a gene: 6. The CDR3 nucleotides are TGTGCCGCCGGGCTAGCGGGGGCCGGGGAGCTGTTTTTT. Translation gives CAAGLAGAGELFF.

This sequence joins TRBV4-1 and TRBJ1-1, with no clear D. V dropped 0 bases and J dropped 1 base, with 12 bases sitting between them. This CDR3 contains 16 residues. From germline, CDR1 is MGHRA and CDR2 YSYEKL. Here the CDR3 DNA reads TGCGCCAGCAGCCAAGAACGGGTAGGGCCGAACACTGAAGCTTTCTTT. This codes for CASSQERVGPNTEAFF.

This clone was recorded only once. The chain employs TRBV2 and TRBJ2-7; D might be TRBD2 (6 bases). From germline, CDR1 is SNHLY and CDR2 FYNNEI. V shed 8 bases and J shed 0 bases, with 8 bases lying between them. CDR3 length: 12 amino acids. The CDR3 is CASDGGSYEQYF. The DNA of the CDR3 is TGTGCCAGCGACGGGGGCTCCTACGAGCAGTACTTC.

In DNA form, the CDR3 reads TGTGCCAGCAGTCCTCGGACAGAACTAGAGACCCAGTACTTC. Its translation: CASSPRTELETQYF. V and J are TRBV28 and TRBJ2-5, with D possibly TRBD1 on 6 matching bases. Germline CDR1 MDHEN, CDR2 SYDVKM. This CDR3 has 14 amino acids. V was pared by 5 bases and J by 4 bases, with 14 bases between.

The chain couples TRBV5-1 to TRBJ1-2; D gene unclear. Trimming took 0 bases from V and 6 from J, leaving 6 bases between them. The CDR3 covers 12 residues. Germline V gene data show CDR1 as SGHRS and CDR2 as YFSETQ. CDR3 protein: CASSLEGNGYTF. CDR3 bases: TGCGCCAGCAGCTTGGAAGGGAATGGCTACACCTTC.

This chain connects TRBV4-3 to TRBJ2-2, with 7 nucleotides matching TRBD1. Trimming took 8 bases from V and 3 from J; bases not matched to a gene: 9. This CDR3 spans 15 amino acids. The V gene's germline CDR1 is LGHNA and CDR2 YSLEER. The CDR3 is CASSMTGSDTGELFF. CDR3 nucleotide sequence: TGCGCCAGCTCGATGACAGGGTCGGACACCGGGGAGCTGTTTTTT.

As concerns this clone: Different DNA sequences within this sample yield the same CDR3. V gene TRBV27 combines with J gene TRBJ1-3; D is uncertain. V dropped 3 bases and J dropped 7 bases, with 4 bases sitting between them. Per germline, CDR1 MNHEY and CDR2 SMNVEV (reference sequence). The CDR3 spans 11 residues. The CDR3 DNA reads as TGTGCCAGCAGTTTCGGCAACACCATATATTTT. Amino acids: CASSFGNTIYF.

CDR3 loop: CASSQPQYF. DNA of the CDR3: TGTGCCAGCAGCCAACCGCAGTATTTT. The chain couples TRBV3-1 (or the pseudogene TRBV3-2) to TRBJ2-3; no clear D. V shed 2 bases and J shed 10 bases, with 1 base lying between them. The germline CDR1 and CDR2 sequences are LGHDT and YNNKEL (reference sequence). CDR3 length: 9 residues.

The V call is TRBV6-1, the J call TRBJ2-5, with 7 bases aligning to TRBD2. CDR1 and CDR2 from the germline V gene are MNHNS and SASEGT. The CDR3 covers 14 residues. V shed 6 bases, J shed 4 bases, and the junction held 8 bases outside the gene matches. The CDR3 sequence: CASSRGGGGETQYF. The DNA for the CDR3 is TGTGCCAGCAGCAGAGGAGGCGGGGGAGAGACCCAGTACTTC.

A word on this clone: Other DNA sequences within the sample encode an identical CDR3. The CDR3 coding sequence is TGTGCCAGCAGTTACTACAGGGGGGACACCGGGGAGCTGTTTTTT. Translated, it gives CASSYYRGDTGELFF. The chain carries TRBV6-5 and TRBJ2-2; 8 nucleotides match TRBD1. This CDR3 has 15 residues. Germline V gene lookup returns CDR1 MNHEY and CDR2 SVGAGI. V gave up 1 base and J gave up 3 bases; unmatched junction bases: 1.

The chain employs TRBV27 and TRBJ1-2; D is undetermined. Germline V gene data show CDR1 as MNHEY and CDR2 as SMNVEV (reference sequence). CDR3 length equals 13 residues. Trimming cost V 5 bases and J 6 bases, with 13 bases left between them. The CDR3 DNA reads as TGTGCCAGCAGTCTTGGGCGGGGAGATGGCTACACCTTC. Translating gives CASSLGRGDGYTF.

The chain uses TRBV5-6 and TRBJ2-5; 7 nucleotides align to TRBD2. Germline V gene sequence: CDR1 SGHDT, CDR2 YYEEEE. J lost 1 base, V lost 1 base, and 4 bases had no gene match. CDR3 length equals 15 residues. In nucleotides, the CDR3 is TGTGCCAGCAGCTTGTTATGGGAGGGCCAAGAGACCCAGTACTTC. It is translated as CASSLLWEGQETQYF.